This T cell receptor (beta chain) was identified during a study of blood T cell repertoires in COVID-19. There are a few counts of this clone. Germline-derived CDR1 and CDR2 are MNHNY and SVGAGI (reference sequence). The length of the CDR3 is 14 residues. V dropped 8 bases and J dropped 6; count of bases not matched to a gene: 10. This table comes from immunoSEQ multiplex PCR, and its TCRdb copy is limited to in-frame clones, with some not included. The table includes fewer than 60,000 clones, around 75% detected once. Sequencing was carried out using peripheral blood. This chain connects TRBV6-6 to TRBJ1-5, with 7 bases identical to TRBD1. The TCR sequence derives from a human donor in a cohort sampled during active COVID-19. In DNA form, the CDR3 reads TGTGCCAGCGATCATACGACAGGGACTCAGCCCCAGCATTTT. It is translated as CASDHTTGTQPQHF.